The 31 T cell receptor beta chains in this list originate from one sample, sequenced in a study of shared clonotypes between healthy human individuals. Terminally differentiated effector memory CD45RA+ cells were left out of the naive CD8 fraction, which was CD45RO-negative and positively selected for CCR7. Method: immunoSEQ multiplex PCR; TCRdb's copy keeps in-frame clones and lacks some. The table has millions of clones, about 95% seen once. Sequenced sample: naive CD8+ T cells sorted from blood. These receptors were collected from a young man in good health.

V usage is TRBV28 and J usage is TRBJ2-5, with TRBD2 matching 11 bases. CDR1 is MDHEN, CDR2 SYDVKM, per germline. This CDR3 is 18 amino acids long. Unmatched junction bases numbered 13, after V lost 3 bases and J lost 4 bases. The CDR3 loop reads CASSFLIAGGPRVETQYF. CDR3 coding DNA: TGTGCCAGCAGTTTCCTAATAGCGGGGGGGCCGAGGGTAGAGACCCAGTACTTC.

The J gene is TRBJ1-1, the V gene TRBV6-4, with D maybe TRBD1 (6 bases). Germline CDR1 reads MRHNA; CDR2 reads SNTAGT. The CDR3 length is 17 residues. Deletions cut 3 bases from V and 4 bases from J, with 21 bases between. CDR3 amino acids: CASSEGQDLSGSTEAFF. The CDR3 DNA reads TGTGCCAGCAGTGAGGGACAAGATCTAAGTGGGAGCACTGAAGCTTTCTTT.

This clone has a single count. This chain connects TRBV27 to TRBJ2-5, with D possibly matching TRBD1 (5 bases). The CDR3 contains 14 residues. In germline, CDR1 is MNHEY, CDR2 SMNVEV (reference sequence). V shed 5 bases and J shed 7 bases, with 17 bases lying between them. The CDR3 reads CASSANQGVGTQYF. CDR3 in DNA: TGTGCCAGCAGTGCCAATCAGGGCGTGGGGACCCAGTACTTC.

The rearrangement uses TRBV27 and TRBJ2-3; 15 bases match TRBD2. The CDR3 loop spans 17 amino acids. V lost 5 bases to trimming and J lost 3 bases; unmatched junction nucleotides: 6. Germline-derived CDR1 and CDR2 are MNHEY and SMNVEV (reference sequence). CDR3 nucleotides: TGTGCCAGCAGTCTTACCGGGACTAGCGGGGGGACAGATACGCAGTATTTT. Translating it yields CASSLTGTSGGTDTQYF.

The rearrangement joins TRBV7-6 to TRBJ1-5; TRBD1 aligns across 7 bases. The CDR3 contains 20 residues. CDR1 and CDR2 (germline): SGHVS, FNYEAQ. Trimming removed 1 base from V and 0 bases from J; junction bases left unmatched: 15. CDR3 loop: CASSLEGRQGPLYSNQPQHF. The CDR3 region has the DNA TGTGCCAGCAGCTTAGAGGGGAGACAGGGTCCACTTTATAGCAATCAGCCCCAGCATTTT.

The rearrangement uses TRBV13 and TRBJ2-2, with D hard to call. CDR1 PRHDT and CDR2 FYEKMQ come from the germline V gene (reference sequence). CDR3 length equals 15 residues. V lost 5 bases to trimming and J lost 3 bases, with 13 bases between them. The CDR3, as DNA: TGTGCCAGCAGCCTGGAAGGTTTCGACACCGGGGAGCTGTTTTTT. It yields the protein CASSLEGFDTGELFF.

As DNA, the CDR3 is TGTGCCAGCAGCCAAGAGCGGGGTTGGGAGACCCAGTACTTC. It specifies CASSQERGWETQYF. The genes are TRBV14 and TRBJ2-5; perhaps TRBD2 as D (6 bases). This CDR3 has 14 amino acids. V was clipped by 0 bases and J by 5 bases, with 10 bases between them. Germline V gene sequence: CDR1 SGHDN, CDR2 FVKESK.

The chain uses TRBV7-2 and TRBJ2-7; the D gene is possibly TRBD2 (6 bases). Trimming cost V 4 bases and J 2 bases, with 12 bases left between them. This CDR3 contains 14 residues. Per germline, CDR1 SGHTA and CDR2 FQGNSA. In DNA form, the CDR3 reads TGTGCCAGCAGCTCCGGAGGAGGGGCCTACGAGCAGTACTTC. It is translated as CASSSGGGAYEQYF.

This clone was detected only once. This sequence joins TRBV7-6 and TRBJ1-2; D is ambiguous. Germline CDR1 is SGHVS and CDR2 is FNYEAQ. The CDR3 runs to 13 residues. V lost 3 bases and J lost 4, with 9 bases in between. CDR3 amino acids: CASSLSGPYGYTF. As DNA, the CDR3 is TGTGCCAGCAGCTTGTCCGGACCCTATGGCTACACCTTC.

This chain's CDR3 is CASSSRDRNTEAFF. CDR3 nucleotide sequence: TGTGCCAGTAGTAGCCGGGACCGAAACACTGAAGCTTTCTTT. This chain joins TRBV19 and TRBJ1-1, with D possibly TRBD1 on 5 matching bases. In germline, CDR1 is LNHDA, CDR2 SQIVND (reference sequence). The CDR3 has 14 residues. Trimming removed 4 bases at V and 2 bases at J, with 11 bases between.

The chain uses TRBV27 and TRBJ2-7; the D is unclear. V lost 4 bases and J 5 bases, leaving 15 bases between the germline ends. This CDR3 has 14 amino acids. Germline CDR1 MNHEY, CDR2 SMNVEV (reference sequence). The CDR3 DNA sequence: TGTGCCAGCAGTTACGACACAGCTAGGGACGAGCAGTACTTC. This sequence encodes CASSYDTARDEQYF.

The V gene is TRBV19, the J gene TRBJ1-2, with D unclear. V was shortened by 7 bases and J by 8 bases, with 11 bases between the two germline ends. The CDR3 has 11 amino acids. The V gene's germline CDR1 is LNHDA and CDR2 SQIVND (reference sequence). The CDR3 nucleotides read TGTGCCAGTATGTCTCCCAGGGGCTACACCTTC. Translating gives CASMSPRGYTF.

This chain links TRBV28 with TRBJ2-3; 8 bases align to TRBD1. This CDR3 region has 16 residues. V lost 6 bases to trimming and J lost 3 bases; unmatched junction nucleotides: 11. CDR1 MDHEN and CDR2 SYDVKM come from the germline V gene. The DNA for the CDR3 is TGTGCCAGCAGCCTCCTGGACAGGGACCCAACAGATACGCAGTATTTT. As protein: CASSLLDRDPTDTQYF.

The chain recombines TRBV4-3 with TRBJ2-1, with 7 positions matching TRBD2. CDR1 is LGHNA, CDR2 YSLEER, per germline. Unmatched junction bases numbered 7, after V lost 1 base and J lost 4 bases. The CDR3 has 16 residues. CDR3 sequence: CASSQGGGKVYNEQFF. CDR3 sequence (DNA): TGCGCCAGCAGCCAAGGGGGGGGTAAGGTGTACAATGAGCAGTTCTTC.

This clone was seen a single time. The V gene is TRBV5-6, the J gene TRBJ2-5; possible D gene TRBD1, 5 bases. In germline, CDR1 is SGHDT, CDR2 YYEEEE. V dropped 3 bases and J dropped 0 bases, with 9 bases sitting between them. The CDR3 extends over 14 amino acids. CDR3 nucleotide sequence: TGTGCCAGCAGCTCGCAGGGTAACCAAGAGACCCAGTACTTC. Translated, it gives CASSSQGNQETQYF.

The chain employs TRBV27 and TRBJ2-1; 7 bases line up with TRBD2. The V and J ends lost 3 bases and 3 bases, in that order; junction bases with no gene match: 8. Germline-derived CDR1 and CDR2 are MNHEY and SMNVEV (reference sequence). CDR3 length: 16 amino acids. The CDR3, as DNA: TGTGCCAGCAGTTTCTCCGCGGGGGAGCTCTACAATGAGCAGTTCTTC. Translating it yields CASSFSAGELYNEQFF.

The chain joins TRBV25-1 to TRBJ1-1; 7 bases are shared with TRBD1. CDR3 length: 13 amino acids. Trimming at V came to 2 bases and at J to 4 bases, leaving 1 base not matched to a gene. CDR1 is MGHDK and CDR2 is SYGVNS in the germline V gene. CDR3 residues: CASSEQGGTEAFF. CDR3 coding DNA: TGTGCCAGCAGTGAACAGGGGGGCACTGAAGCTTTCTTT.

A remark on this clone: This same CDR3 is encoded by further DNA sequences in the sample. The chain recombines TRBV6-1 with TRBJ2-1; 10 bases line up with TRBD2. CDR1 MNHNS and CDR2 SASEGT come from the germline V gene. V shed 1 base, J shed 4 bases, and the junction held 1 base outside the gene matches. The CDR3 runs 15 residues. CDR3: CASSEGTSGYNEQFF. The CDR3 region has the DNA TGTGCCAGCAGTGAAGGGACTAGCGGATACAATGAGCAGTTCTTC.

About this clone: This sample also contains other DNA sequences that code for the same CDR3. The chain couples TRBV30 to TRBJ2-7; TRBD1 agrees at 8 bases. The CDR3 is made up of 15 amino acids. Germline CDR1 GTSNPN, CDR2 SVGIG (reference sequence). Trimming at V came to 0 bases and at J to 1 base, leaving 5 bases not matched to a gene. CDR3 sequence (DNA): TGTGCCTGGAGTGTAGGGCAGGGGGCTTCCTACGAGCAGTACTTC. This codes for CAWSVGQGASYEQYF.

The rearrangement joins TRBV9 to TRBJ2-7; 8 bases are shared with TRBD2. The ends lost 4 bases at V and 7 bases at J; junction bases unmatched: 4. In germline, CDR1 is SGDLS, CDR2 YYNGEE. The CDR3 consists of 12 residues. CDR3 nucleotides: TGTGCCAGCAGCCCGGCGGGAGGAGAGCAGTACTTC. Translation gives CASSPAGGEQYF.

The V and J genes are TRBV27 and TRBJ2-7; TRBD1 is a possible D gene (5 bases). Germline CDR1 reads MNHEY; CDR2 reads SMNVEV (reference sequence). There are 13 residues in the CDR3. V lost 0 bases and J lost 5, with 8 bases in between. CDR3 DNA: TGTGCCAGCAGTTTATCGGGGCCCCACGAGCAGTACTTC. This sequence encodes CASSLSGPHEQYF.

Points on this clone: This CDR3 is also generated by other DNA sequences in the sample. This chain links TRBV6-5 with TRBJ2-7; perhaps D is TRBD1 or TRBD2 (6 bases each). CDR1 is MNHEY and CDR2 is SVGAGI in the germline V gene. Trimming removed 1 base at V and 3 bases at J, with 10 bases between. The CDR3 has 14 residues. This CDR3 reads CASSYLGGGYEQYF. The CDR3 region has the DNA TGTGCCAGCAGTTACTTAGGAGGGGGCTACGAGCAGTACTTC.

This rearrangement joins TRBV7-9 to TRBJ2-5; TRBD1 is a possible D gene (6 bases). Trimming shortened V by 5 bases and J by 4 bases, and 14 bases separated the two germline ends. The germline gives CDR1 SEHNR, CDR2 FQNEAQ (reference sequence). The CDR3 is 14 amino acids. The CDR3 reads CASSLQGPGETQYF. CDR3 sequence (DNA): TGTGCCAGCAGCCTGCAGGGGCCCGGAGAGACCCAGTACTTC.

The chain carries TRBV4-1 and TRBJ2-2; D not certain. The germline CDR1 and CDR2 sequences are MGHRA and YSYEKL. The CDR3 length is 14 residues. Between the trimmed V and J ends, which lost 0 bases and 4 bases, there was a span of 6 bases. The CDR3 reads CASSQDEFTGELFF. The DNA of the CDR3 is TGCGCCAGCAGCCAAGATGAGTTCACCGGGGAGCTGTTTTTT.

This clone has just one count. The sample has other DNA sequences that encode this CDR3 too. The chain combines TRBV30 with TRBJ2-2, with no clear D. This CDR3 spans 14 amino acids. Germline V lookup: CDR1 GTSNPN, CDR2 SVGIG (reference sequence). Trimming took off 3 bases at V and 1 base at J, with 9 bases between the two ends. CDR3 bases: TGTGCCTGGAGCGTCCTGGGGAACACCGGGGAGCTGTTTTTT. It encodes CAWSVLGNTGELFF.

The chain recombines TRBV5-6 with TRBJ1-1; D not certain. This CDR3 spans 13 amino acids. Germline V gene data show CDR1 as SGHDT and CDR2 as YYEEEE. The ends were cut back, 2 bases at V and 3 bases at J, with 8 bases in the middle. CDR3 sequence: CASSLIYDTEAFF. In nucleotides, the CDR3 is TGTGCCAGCAGCTTAATTTATGACACTGAAGCTTTCTTT.

The genes are TRBV4-3 and TRBJ2-3, with 10 bases fitting TRBD1. CDR3 length: 19 amino acids. Trimming took 0 bases from V and 2 from J; bases not matched to a gene: 11. Germline CDR1 reads LGHNA; CDR2 reads YSLEER. CDR3 DNA sequence: TGCGCCAGCAGCCAAGATGGGCTGGGACAGGGGTCCTACACAGATACGCAGTATTTT. This encodes CASSQDGLGQGSYTDTQYF.

In the case of this clone: The same CDR3 also results from other DNA sequences found in this sample. The genes are TRBV27 and TRBJ2-3; D is unclear. The V end lost 6 bases, the J end lost 0 bases, and 7 bases lay between the germline ends. The CDR3 loop spans 13 amino acids. The germline V gene has CDR1 MNHEY and CDR2 SMNVEV (reference sequence). The CDR3 nucleotides are TGTGCCAGCAGCCTTCTGAGCACAGATACGCAGTATTTT. It is translated as CASSLLSTDTQYF.

The chain uses TRBV11-2 and TRBJ2-3; 10 bases match TRBD2. This CDR3 has 18 amino acids. V lost 3 bases, J lost 2 bases, and 11 bases stayed unmatched. CDR1 and CDR2 (germline): SGHAT, FQNNGV. The chain's CDR3 is CASSLLAGAPTSTDTQYF. For the CDR3, the DNA is TGTGCCAGCAGCTTGCTAGCGGGGGCCCCGACCTCCACAGATACGCAGTATTTT.

The chain uses TRBV7-9 and TRBJ2-1; 11 nucleotides agree with TRBD2. CDR1 and CDR2 from the germline V gene are SEHNR and FQNEAQ (reference sequence). This CDR3 is built from 16 residues. The trim removed 5 bases at V and 10 bases at J, leaving 13 bases unmatched. CDR3 in amino acids: CASSPQTSGALGEQFF. CDR3 bases: TGTGCCAGCAGCCCCCAGACTAGCGGGGCCCTTGGGGAGCAGTTCTTC.

As to this clone: The same CDR3 also results from other DNA sequences found in this sample. This chain joins TRBV5-6 and TRBJ1-1; tentatively, D is TRBD1 (6 bases). This CDR3 region has 13 residues. Germline V lookup: CDR1 SGHDT, CDR2 YYEEEE. The V and J ends lost 1 base and 5 bases respectively, with 9 bases between them. CDR3 sequence: CASSLIGGTEAFF. The CDR3 DNA follows: TGTGCCAGCAGCTTGATAGGGGGTACTGAAGCTTTCTTT.